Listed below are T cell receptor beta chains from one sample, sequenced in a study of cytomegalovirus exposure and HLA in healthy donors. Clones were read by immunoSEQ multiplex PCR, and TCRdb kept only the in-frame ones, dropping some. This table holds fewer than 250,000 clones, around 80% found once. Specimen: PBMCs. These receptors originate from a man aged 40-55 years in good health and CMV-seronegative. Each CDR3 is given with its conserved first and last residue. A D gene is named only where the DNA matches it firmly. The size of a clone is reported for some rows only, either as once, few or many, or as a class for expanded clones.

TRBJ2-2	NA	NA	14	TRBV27	TGTGCCAGCAGTTTTGGACTAAACACCGGGGAGCTGTTTTTT	CASSFGLNTGELFF
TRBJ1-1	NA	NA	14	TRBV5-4	TGTGCCAGCAGCTTGTGGTCAGGGAACACTGAAGCTTTCTTT	CASSLWSGNTEAFF
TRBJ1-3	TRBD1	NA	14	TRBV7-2	TGTGCCAGCAGCCCACAGGGGCTTGGAAACACCATATATTTT	CASSPQGLGNTIYF
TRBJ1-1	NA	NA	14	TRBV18	TGTGCCAGCTCACCACCGGCGGGCGTGACTGAAGCTTTCTTT	CASSPPAGVTEAFF
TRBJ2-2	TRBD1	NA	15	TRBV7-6	TGTGCCAGCAGCTTATTGGACAGGCGCGCCGGGGAGCTGTTTTTT	CASSLLDRRAGELFF
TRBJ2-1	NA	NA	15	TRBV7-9	TGTGCCAGCAGCTTAGCGGGGGGATTATACAATGAGCAGTTCTTC	CASSLAGGLYNEQFF
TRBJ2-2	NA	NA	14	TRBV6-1	TGTGCCAGCAGTGACAACAGGGAACCCGGGGAGCTGTTTTTT	CASSDNREPGELFF
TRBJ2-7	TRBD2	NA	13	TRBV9	TGTGCCAGCAGCGTAGGCGAGCGGGAAGAGCAGTACTTC	CASSVGEREEQYF
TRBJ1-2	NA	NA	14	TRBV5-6	TGTGCCAGCAGCTTATCCGGGACTGACTATGGCTACACCTTC	CASSLSGTDYGYTF
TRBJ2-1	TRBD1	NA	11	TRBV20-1	TGCAGTGCTAGAGCGGACAGGGGCCAGATCTTC	CSARADRGQIF
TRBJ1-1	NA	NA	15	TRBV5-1	TGCGCCAGCAGCTTGTTGCCCGGGGAGAACACTGAAGCTTTCTTT	CASSLLPGENTEAFF
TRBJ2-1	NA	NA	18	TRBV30	TGTGCCTGGAGTGTAGACCTCCCGGAGGCGTTCTCCTACAATGAGCAGTTCTTC	CAWSVDLPEAFSYNEQFF
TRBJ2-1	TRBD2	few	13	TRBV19	TGTGCCACCGAGGGCCTCGGGAGGAATGAGCAGTTCTTC	CATEGLGRNEQFF
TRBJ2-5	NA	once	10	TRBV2	TGTGCCAGCAGTGAAGTAACCCAGTACTTC	CASSEVTQYF
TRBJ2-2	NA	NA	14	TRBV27	TGTGCCAGCAGTTTATTGGGGGGCACCGGGGAGCTGTTTTTT	CASSLLGGTGELFF
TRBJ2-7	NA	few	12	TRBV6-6	TGTGCCAGCAGCCCCAAGGGGTACGAGCAGTACTTC	CASSPKGYEQYF
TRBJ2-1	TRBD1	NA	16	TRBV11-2	TGTGCCAGCAGCTTAAGGGACAGGGGCTTCTACAATGAGCAGTTCTTC	CASSLRDRGFYNEQFF
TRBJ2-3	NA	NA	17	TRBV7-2	TGTGCCAGCAGCTTGGGTTCAGGGGACCCACGGACAGATACGCAGTATTTT	CASSLGSGDPRTDTQYF
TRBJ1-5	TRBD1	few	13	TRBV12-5	TGTGCTAGTGGTCTCGACAGGGGACGGCCCCAGCATTTT	CASGLDRGRPQHF
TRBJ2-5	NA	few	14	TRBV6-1	TGTGCCAGCAGTGAATACGACAAGGTCGAGACCCAGTACTTC	CASSEYDKVETQYF
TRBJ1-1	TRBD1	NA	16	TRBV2	TGTGCCAGCAGTGACCCCGGGGGACAGGCGAACACTGAAGCTTTCTTT	CASSDPGGQANTEAFF
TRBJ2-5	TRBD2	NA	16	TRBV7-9	TGTTCCAGCACCCCCTCGAAAGCGGGAGCTAAAGAGACCCAGTACTTC	CSSTPSKAGAKETQYF
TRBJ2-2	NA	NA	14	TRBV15	TGTGCCACCAGCAAGGGGTGGAGGGCCGGGGAGCTGTTTTTT	CATSKGWRAGELFF
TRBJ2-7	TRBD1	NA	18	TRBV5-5	TGTGCCAGCAGCTTGGTGGGACAGGTCGTAGGGTTACTGTACGAGCAGTACTTC	CASSLVGQVVGLLYEQYF
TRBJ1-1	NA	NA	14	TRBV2	TGTGCCAGCACCAGGGTGAAAACGAACACTGAAGCTTTCTTT	CASTRVKTNTEAFF
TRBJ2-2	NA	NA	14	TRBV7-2	TGTGCCAGCCACATCCCCCAAAATGCCGGGGAGCTGTTTTTT	CASHIPQNAGELFF
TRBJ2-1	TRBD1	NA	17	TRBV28	TGTGCCAGCAGTTTAGGTGTGGGACAGGGGGCTTTCAATGAGCAGTTCTTC	CASSLGVGQGAFNEQFF
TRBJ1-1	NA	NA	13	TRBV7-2	TGTGCCAGCGCCAGACAGGCCCTGGGGGAAGCTTTCTTT	CASARQALGEAFF
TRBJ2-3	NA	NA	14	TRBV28	TGTGCCAGCAGCTTCGGACAGTACACAGATACGCAGTATTTT	CASSFGQYTDTQYF
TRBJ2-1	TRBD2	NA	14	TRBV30	TGTGCCCGAGGGACTAGCGGGTTTTACAATGAGCAGTTCTTC	CARGTSGFYNEQFF
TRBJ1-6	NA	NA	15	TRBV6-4	TGTGCCAGCAGTGACCAGGGTGCGTGGGGTTCACCCCTCCACTTT	CASSDQGAWGSPLHF
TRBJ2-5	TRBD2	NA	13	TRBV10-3	TGTGCCATCAGGGGGACTAGTAGCGAGACCCAGTACTTC	CAIRGTSSETQYF
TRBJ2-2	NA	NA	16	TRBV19	TGTGCCAGTAGTATTGCGAGGCGGGGAAGTCCCGGGGAGCTGTTTTTT	CASSIARRGSPGELFF
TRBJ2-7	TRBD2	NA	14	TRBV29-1	TGCAGCGCCGCTGGGGCGGGAGGGCCCCGCGAGCAGTACTTC	CSAAGAGGPREQYF
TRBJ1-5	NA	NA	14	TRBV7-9	TGTGCCAGCAGCTATGACTGGAGCAATCAGCCCCAGCATTTT	CASSYDWSNQPQHF
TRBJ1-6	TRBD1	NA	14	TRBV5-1	TGCGCCAGCAGCCTGGGACAGGACGTGTCTCCCCTCCACTTT	CASSLGQDVSPLHF
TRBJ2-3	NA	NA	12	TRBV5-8	TGTGCCAGCAGCTTGATGAGGAATACGCAGTATTTT	CASSLMRNTQYF